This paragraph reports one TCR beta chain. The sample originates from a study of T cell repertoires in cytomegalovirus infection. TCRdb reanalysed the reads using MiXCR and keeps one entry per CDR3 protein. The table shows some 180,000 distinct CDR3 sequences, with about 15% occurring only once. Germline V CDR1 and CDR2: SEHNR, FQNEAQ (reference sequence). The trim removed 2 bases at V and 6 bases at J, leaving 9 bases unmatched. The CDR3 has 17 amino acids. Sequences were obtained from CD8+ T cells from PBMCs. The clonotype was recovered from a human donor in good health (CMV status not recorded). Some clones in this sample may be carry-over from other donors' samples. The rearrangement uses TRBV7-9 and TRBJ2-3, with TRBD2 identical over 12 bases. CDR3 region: CASSLPRTSGDTDTQYF. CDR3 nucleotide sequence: TGTGCCAGCAGCTTACCCAGGACTAGCGGGGATACGGATACGCAGTATTTT. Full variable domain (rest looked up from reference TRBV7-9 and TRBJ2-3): DTGVSQNPRHKITKRGQNVTFRCDPISEHNRLYWYRQTLGQGPEFLTYFQNEAQLEKSRLLSDRFSAERPKGSFSTLEIQRTEQGDSAMYLCASSLPRTSGDTDTQYFGPGTRLTVL.